The sequence of this TCR beta chain was determined in a study of immune characterization of retroperitoneal liposarcoma. V was clipped by 8 bases and J by 1 base, with 23 bases between them. This CDR3 has 17 amino acids. Germline V gives CDR1 MNHNS, CDR2 SASEGT. TCRdb reprocessed the PCR reads with MiXCR, giving one entry per CDR3 protein. In the table there are approximately 9,800 distinct CDR3 sequences, roughly 26% of which are singletons. This sequence was found in a female donor with retroperitoneal liposarcoma. Specimen: tumor tissue. The chain links TRBV6-1 to TRBJ1-1, with D uncertain. In DNA, the CDR3 is TGTGCCAGCCATTACCTTGACCAGGTCTGGCAGAACACTGAAGCTTTCTTT. Translating it yields CASHYLDQVWQNTEAFF.